This T cell receptor (beta chain) came from a study of CD8+ T cells in alopecia areata. This clone showed up just a few times. Treatment of the sample: oral pan-JAK inhibitor, 5-10 mg twice daily. V dropped 0 bases and J dropped 3 bases, with 10 bases sitting between them. The germline CDR1 and CDR2 sequences are SGHAT and FQNNGV. The CDR3 has 15 amino acids. Reverse transcribed after extraction, RNA yielded cDNA as the sequencing template. This table comes from immunoSEQ multiplex PCR, and its TCRdb copy is limited to in-frame clones, with some not included. This table holds fewer than 110,000 clones, 84% found once.

Material: CD8+ T cells sorted from blood, obtained at week 24, from a patient treated with tofacitinib. This chain joins TRBV11-2 and TRBJ2-3; D unclear. The receptor comes from a human donor with alopecia areata. This CDR3 is CASSLEVRLTDTQYF. The CDR3 nucleotides read TGTGCCAGCAGCTTAGAGGTCAGGTTGACAGATACGCAGTATTTT.